This TCR beta chain was recorded in a study of PD-L1 blockade in urothelial cancer. Background on the study: About nine tenths of the roughly 29 patients comprised males who had bladder-origin urothelial cancer. Before enrollment, 0 to 3 chemotherapy regimens had been given to patients. Blood drawn 3 weeks (second dose) and 6 weeks after treatment start was analyzed.

CDR1 is SGHRS and CDR2 is YFSETQ in the germline V gene. CDR3 length: 15 residues. V shed 4 bases and J 5 bases; nucleotides not matched to a gene: 3. The assay was immunoSEQ multiplex PCR, and TCRdb's table has in-frame clones only and misses some. The sample records 90,000 to 120,000 clones, about 85% being singletons. Patients' cancers were locally advanced or metastatic urothelial carcinomas. Here the sequenced sample was PBMCs, taken around atezolizumab (anti-PD-L1) treatment. The receptor comes from a man aged 45-65 years with urothelial cancer. V is TRBV5-1 and J is TRBJ2-6; TRBD1 aligns across 10 bases. In nucleotides, the CDR3 is TGCGCCAGCAGCACGGACAGGGGGTGGGCCAACGTCCTGACTTTC. Residues: CASSTDRGWANVLTF.